Here is one T cell receptor beta chain with its context. Its antigen is still unknown. The record originates from a study of cytomegalovirus exposure and HLA in healthy donors. Study-level points and caveats: Testing in vitro showed a few CMV-associated chains specific for CMV antigens. Investigators reported 150 to 200 TCR beta chains as tied to cytomegalovirus. According to reports, the classifier identified cytomegalovirus status with high specificity and sensitivity.

The validation cohort, a group of 120 or so subjects, included the donors and was separate from the roughly 670-subject first cohort. The CDR3 has 14 residues. Unmatched junction bases numbered 11, after V lost 5 bases and J lost 7 bases. Looked up from germline, CDR1 is SQVTM and CDR2 is ANQGSEA. Measured with immunoSEQ multiplex PCR; TCRdb has only the in-frame clones, and not every one. The data contain 200,000 or so clones, 80% to 90% of them singletons. Material for sequencing was PBMCs. The chain joins TRBV29-1 to TRBJ2-1; TRBD2 agrees at 7 bases. This clonotype was obtained from a woman younger than 45 in good health and CMV-seropositive. DNA of the CDR3: TGCAGCGTTAGGGAGCTAGCGGTAGATAATGAGCAGTTCTTC. It specifies CSVRELAVDNEQFF.